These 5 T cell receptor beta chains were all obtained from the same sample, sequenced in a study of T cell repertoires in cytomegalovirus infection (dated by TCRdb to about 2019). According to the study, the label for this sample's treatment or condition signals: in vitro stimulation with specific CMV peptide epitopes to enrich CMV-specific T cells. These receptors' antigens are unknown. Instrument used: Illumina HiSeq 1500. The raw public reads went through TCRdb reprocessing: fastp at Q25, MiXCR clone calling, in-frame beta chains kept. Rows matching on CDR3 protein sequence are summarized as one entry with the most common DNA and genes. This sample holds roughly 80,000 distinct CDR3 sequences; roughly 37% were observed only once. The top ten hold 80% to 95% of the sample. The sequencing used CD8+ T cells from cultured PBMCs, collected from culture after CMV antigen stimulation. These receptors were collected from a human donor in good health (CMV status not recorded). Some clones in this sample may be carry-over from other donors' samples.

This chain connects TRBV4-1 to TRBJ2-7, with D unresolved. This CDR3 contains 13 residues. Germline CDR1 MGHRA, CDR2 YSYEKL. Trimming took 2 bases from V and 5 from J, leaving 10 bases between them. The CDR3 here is CASSQPPVHEQYF. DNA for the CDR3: TGCGCCAGCAGCCAACCCCCCGTACACGAGCAGTACTTC.

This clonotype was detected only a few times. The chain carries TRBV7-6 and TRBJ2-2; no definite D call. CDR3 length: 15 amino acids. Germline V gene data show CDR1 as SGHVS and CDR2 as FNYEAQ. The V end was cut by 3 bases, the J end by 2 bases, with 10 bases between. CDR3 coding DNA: TGTGCCAGCAGCTTGAATAGCTATAACACCGGGGAGCTGTTTTTT. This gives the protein CASSLNSYNTGELFF.

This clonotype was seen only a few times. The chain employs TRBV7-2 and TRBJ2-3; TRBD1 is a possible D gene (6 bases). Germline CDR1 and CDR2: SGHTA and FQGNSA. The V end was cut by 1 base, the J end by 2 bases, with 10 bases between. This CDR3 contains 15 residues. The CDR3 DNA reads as TGTGCCAGCAGCTTAGGCCAGGGGATCACAGATACGCAGTATTTT. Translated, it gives CASSLGQGITDTQYF.

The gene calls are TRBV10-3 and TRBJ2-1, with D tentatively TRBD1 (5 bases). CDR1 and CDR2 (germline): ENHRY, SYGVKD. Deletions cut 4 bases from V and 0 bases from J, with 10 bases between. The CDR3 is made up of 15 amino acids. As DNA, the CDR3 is TGTGCCATCAGTGTGACAGAGAGCTCCTACAATGAGCAGTTCTTC. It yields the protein CAISVTESSYNEQFF.

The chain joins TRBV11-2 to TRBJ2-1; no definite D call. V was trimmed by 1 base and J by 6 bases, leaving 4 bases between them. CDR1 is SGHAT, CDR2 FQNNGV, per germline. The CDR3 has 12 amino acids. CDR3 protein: CASSLVVNEQFF. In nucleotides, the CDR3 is TGTGCCAGCAGCTTAGTTGTCAATGAGCAGTTCTTC.